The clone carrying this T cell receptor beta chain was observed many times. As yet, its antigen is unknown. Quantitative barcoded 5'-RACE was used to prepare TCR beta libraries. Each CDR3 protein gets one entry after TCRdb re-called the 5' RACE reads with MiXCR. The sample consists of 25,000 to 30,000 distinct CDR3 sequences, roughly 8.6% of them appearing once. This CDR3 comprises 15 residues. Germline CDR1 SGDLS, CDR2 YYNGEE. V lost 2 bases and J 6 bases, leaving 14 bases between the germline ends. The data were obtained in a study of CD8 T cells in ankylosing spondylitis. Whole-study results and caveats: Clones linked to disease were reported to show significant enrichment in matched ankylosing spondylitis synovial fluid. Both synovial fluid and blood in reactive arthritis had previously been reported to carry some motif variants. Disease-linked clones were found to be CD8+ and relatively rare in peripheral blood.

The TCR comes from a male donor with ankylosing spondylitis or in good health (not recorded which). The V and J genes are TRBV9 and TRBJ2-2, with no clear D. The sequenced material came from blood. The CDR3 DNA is TGTGCCAGCAGCGTCTCGACCGCAATTCCCGGGGAGCTGTTTTTT. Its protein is CASSVSTAIPGELFF.